Listed below are T cell receptor beta chains from one sample, sequenced in a study of long-term antiretroviral therapy in people with HIV. The repertoire was sequenced with immunoSEQ multiplex PCR; TCRdb's copy has only in-frame clones and lacks some. The repertoire holds some 22,000 clones, with about 86% as singletons. The input for sequencing was unsorted PBMCs, taken 1.3 years after starting antiretroviral therapy. The receptors were sampled from a man in his sixties with HIV. CDR3s include the opening cysteine and the closing phenylalanine or tryptophan. A D gene is named only where the DNA matches it firmly. The size entry is marked missing in some rows and otherwise reads once, few, many or a size class.

j_call d_call v_call clone_size cdr3_nt cdr3_aa
TRBJ2-2 TRBD2 TRBV6-5 . TGTGCCAGCAGTTACTCGGGGGAGGGCACCGGGGAGCTGTTTTTT CASSYSGEGTGELFF
TRBJ1-3 TRBD1 TRBV7-9 . TGTGCCAGCAGACCAGGACAGGGAGGCTTGCACTCTGGAAACACCATATATTTT CASRPGQGGLHSGNTIYF
TRBJ2-5 TRBD2 TRBV5-5 . TGTGCCAGCAGCTTGTTCCCTAGCGGGGGAACCAACCAAGAGACCCAGTACTTC CASSLFPSGGTNQETQYF
TRBJ2-7 TRBD1 TRBV30 . TGTGCCTGGTCTTGGGGACAGGCAAGTTTCTTCCGACCATCCGGGACCTACGAGCAGTACTTC CAWSWGQASFFRPSGTYEQYF
TRBJ1-1 . TRBV7-2 . TGTGCCAGCAGCTTAGCGAGAGGGAACACTGAAGCTTTCTTT CASSLARGNTEAFF
TRBJ1-2 . TRBV5-1 . TGCGCCAGCAGCGCGATGCCGGGACCGAAGTTTTATGGCTACACCTTC CASSAMPGPKFYGYTF
TRBJ2-7 . TRBV5-4 . TGTGCCAGCAGCTTAGGAGACGAGCAGTACTTC CASSLGDEQYF
TRBJ1-1 . TRBV7-9 . TGTGCCAGCAGCTTACTCCCGGGGCGTGAAGCTTTCTTT CASSLLPGREAFF
TRBJ2-1 TRBD2 TRBV10-3 . TGTGCCATCAGTGAGGAAGGACTAGCCTTATTATGGGAGCAGTTCTTC CAISEEGLALLWEQFF
TRBJ2-7 TRBD1 TRBV27 few TGTGCCAGCCTCCTCTGGACAGGGGGCACCTACGAGCAGTACTTC CASLLWTGGTYEQYF
TRBJ2-2 . TRBV5-1 . TGCGCCAGCAGCTCTACCGTGAACACCGGGGAGCTGTTTTTT CASSSTVNTGELFF
TRBJ2-7 TRBD2 TRBV9 . TGTGCCAGCAGCGCCGGACTAGCGGGGTACGAGCAGTACTTC CASSAGLAGYEQYF
TRBJ2-2 . TRBV4-1 few TGCGCCAGCAGCCCCACCGGACAGAACACCGGGGAGCTGTTTTTT CASSPTGQNTGELFF
TRBJ1-1 . TRBV5-6 . TGTGCCAGCAACTGGAGGTCGGGAACAGTTTTCACTGAAGCTTTCTTT CASNWRSGTVFTEAFF
TRBJ2-7 TRBD1 TRBV7-8 . TGTGCCAGCAGCCATGGACAGGGCTACGAGCAGTACTTC CASSHGQGYEQYF
TRBJ1-4 . TRBV18 . TGTGCCAGCTCACCAATACAGGACGGCGAAAAACTGTTTTTT CASSPIQDGEKLFF
TRBJ2-6 . TRBV6-6 . TGTGCCAGCACGGGCTCTGGGGCCAACGTCCTGACTTTC CASTGSGANVLTF
TRBJ1-2 . TRBV5-1 once TGCGCCAGCAGCAAGGACGTCTATGGCTACACCTTC CASSKDVYGYTF
TRBJ1-1 . TRBV15 few TGTGCCACCGGGGGGAACACTGAAGCTTTCTTT CATGGNTEAFF
TRBJ1-4 TRBD1 TRBV6-5 . TGTGCCAGCAGTTACGGGACAGAGCGCTTTGAAAAACTGTTTTTT CASSYGTERFEKLFF
TRBJ2-2 TRBD1 TRBV10-1 . TGCGCCAGCAGTGATAACAGGGGGAGCGGGGAGCTGTTTTTT CASSDNRGSGELFF
TRBJ2-6 . TRBV4-1 once TGCGCCAGCAGCCAAGACCGGGTCTACTCTGGGGCCAACGTCCTGACTTTC CASSQDRVYSGANVLTF
TRBJ1-2 TRBD1 TRBV2 few TGTGCCAGCAGTGAATCAACCCGTGACAGGGCTAACTATGGCTACACCTTC CASSESTRDRANYGYTF
TRBJ2-5 . TRBV19 . TGTGCCAGTAGTGCCGCGGGCGGGGTAGAGACCCAGTACTTC CASSAAGGVETQYF
TRBJ2-7 TRBD2 TRBV4-3 . TGCGCCAGCAGCCCGAGCCTAGCGGGTGGCTACGAGCAGTACTTC CASSPSLAGGYEQYF
TRBJ2-1 . TRBV4-3 . TGCGCCAGCGGCACGGGGGCTAGGCATGAGCAGTTCTTC CASGTGARHEQFF
TRBJ2-1 . TRBV10-3 . TGTGCCATCAGCGGGGACTCGAGGGGAACCTACAATGAGCAGTTCTTC CAISGDSRGTYNEQFF
TRBJ1-6 . TRBV28 . TGTGCCAGCACCACTATGCAAAAGATAGCCCTCCACTTT CASTTMQKIALHF
TRBJ2-7 TRBD2 TRBV28 few TGTGCCAGCAGTTTGGGGCTAGCGGGGCGGGAGCAGTACTTC CASSLGLAGREQYF
TRBJ2-7 . TRBV12-5 . TGTGCTAGTGGTTGCCCCCGGGACACTCAATCCTACGAGCAGTACTTC CASGCPRDTQSYEQYF
TRBJ2-3 TRBD1 TRBV29-1 . TGCAGCGTTTATTACAGGGGGCTGGGCACAGATACGCAGTATTTT CSVYYRGLGTDTQYF
TRBJ2-2 . TRBV29-1 . TGCAGCGTTGTGACGAACACCGGGGAGCTGTTTTTT CSVVTNTGELFF
TRBJ2-7 TRBD1 TRBV10-3 . TGTGCCATCAGGGGGACAGGGGGATCCTACGAGCAGTACTTC CAIRGTGGSYEQYF
TRBJ2-7 . TRBV5-1 . TGCGCCAGCAGCTTGGACAGCTCCCAATCCTACGAGCAGTACTTC CASSLDSSQSYEQYF
TRBJ2-1 . TRBV6-5 . TGTGCCAGCAGTTACGGGCTCAACAATGAGCAGTTCTTC CASSYGLNNEQFF
TRBJ1-4 . TRBV7-9 . TGTGCCAGCAGCTTAGTAATGAACAGTGCCTATACGGAAAAACTGTTTTTT CASSLVMNSAYTEKLFF
TRBJ1-1 . TRBV6-5 . TGTGCCAGCAGTTTCGACGGAAACCTAAACACTGAAGCTTTCTTT CASSFDGNLNTEAFF
TRBJ1-5 . TRBV6-5 . TGTGCCAGCAGTCCGAACCCTAGCAATCAGCCCCAGCATTTT CASSPNPSNQPQHF
TRBJ1-2 . TRBV5-1 few TGCGCCAGCAGCTTGGAATTGGGGGCCGACGGCTACACCTTC CASSLELGADGYTF
TRBJ1-6 . TRBV7-2 few TGTGCCAGCAGCTCTCATGTGAGTTGGGAATCACCCCTCCACTTT CASSSHVSWESPLHF
TRBJ2-2 . TRBV5-1 . TGCGCCAGCAGCTTGAGAGGATTGAACACCGGGGAGCTGTTTTTT CASSLRGLNTGELFF
TRBJ1-1 . TRBV28 . TGTGCCAGCAGGCAACAGGGTACGAACACTGAAGCTTTCTTT CASRQQGTNTEAFF
TRBJ2-2 TRBD1 TRBV6-1 . TGTGCCAGCAGTGCCCCGGACAGGATGAACACCGGGGAGCTGTTTTTT CASSAPDRMNTGELFF
TRBJ2-3 TRBD2 TRBV5-1 . TGCGCCAGCAGCCCGGGGGGGCAGGGAGATACGCAGTATTTT CASSPGGQGDTQYF
TRBJ2-7 . TRBV27 . TGTGCCAGCAGTTTAGGGTTTGGCGGGGTAGAGTCCTACGAGCAGTACTTC CASSLGFGGVESYEQYF
TRBJ2-3 . TRBV7-9 . TGTGCCAGCAACCCACTCCACGGGAGCAGCCCAGATACGCAGTATTTT CASNPLHGSSPDTQYF
TRBJ1-2 TRBD1 TRBV19 . TGTGCCAGTAGTCTCCGGGACAGGGACTATGGCTACACCTTC CASSLRDRDYGYTF
TRBJ1-5 . TRBV4-1 . TGCGCCAGCAGCCAATGGGGGACCGGTCCAAGCAATCAGCCCCAGCATTTT CASSQWGTGPSNQPQHF
TRBJ2-4 . TRBV10-1 . TGCGCCAGCAGTGAAGGGGGAGCCAAAAACATTCAGTACTTC CASSEGGAKNIQYF
TRBJ2-3 TRBD2 TRBV5-1 . TGCGCCAGCAGCTCCCAAGGCGGGGGGGCCAGATTAACAGATACGCAGTATTTT CASSSQGGGARLTDTQYF
TRBJ1-2 . TRBV5-1 . TGCGCCAGCAGCTACCGGGGGGGGGTCCCCTATGGCTACACCTTC CASSYRGGVPYGYTF
TRBJ2-3 . TRBV29-1 . TGCAGCGCCAGAGGGGGAATTGAAACAGATACGCAGTATTTT CSARGGIETDTQYF
TRBJ1-1 TRBD1 TRBV5-1 once TGCGCCAGCAGCTTGGGACAGGGGAGTTTTGCTTTCTTT CASSLGQGSFAFF
TRBJ2-5 . TRBV30 . TGTGCCTGGAGTGTACGGTCCCAAGAGACCCAGTACTTC CAWSVRSQETQYF
TRBJ2-4 . TRBV18 . TGTGCCAGCTCAGCAGAAACAGGGCGACAGTACTTC CASSAETGRQYF
TRBJ2-7 TRBD2 TRBV28 . TGTGCCAGCAGTTTAGCGGCAGCGGGAGGGTCCTACGAGCAGTACTTC CASSLAAAGGSYEQYF
TRBJ2-1 . TRBV7-7 . TGTGCTAGCAGCTCGGACCGAGCCCGGGAGCAGTTCTTC CASSSDRAREQFF
TRBJ1-2 . TRBV7-3 . TGTGCCAGCAGCCCCGGGTTGTGGGGAGCGAGTGGCTACACCTTC CASSPGLWGASGYTF
TRBJ1-1 . TRBV7-9 . TGTGCCAGCAGCCTCCTGAACACTGAAGCTTTCTTT CASSLLNTEAFF